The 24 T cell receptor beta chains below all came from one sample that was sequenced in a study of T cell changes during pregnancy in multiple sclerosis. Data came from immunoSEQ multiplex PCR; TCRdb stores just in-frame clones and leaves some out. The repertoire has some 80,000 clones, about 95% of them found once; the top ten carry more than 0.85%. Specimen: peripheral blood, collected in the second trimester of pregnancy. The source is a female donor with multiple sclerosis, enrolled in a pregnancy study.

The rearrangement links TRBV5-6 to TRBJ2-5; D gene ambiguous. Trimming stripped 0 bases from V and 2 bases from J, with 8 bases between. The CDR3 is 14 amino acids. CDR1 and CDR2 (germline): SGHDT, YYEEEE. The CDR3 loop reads CASSLEHRQETQYF. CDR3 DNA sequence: TGTGCCAGCAGCTTGGAACACAGACAAGAGACCCAGTACTTC.

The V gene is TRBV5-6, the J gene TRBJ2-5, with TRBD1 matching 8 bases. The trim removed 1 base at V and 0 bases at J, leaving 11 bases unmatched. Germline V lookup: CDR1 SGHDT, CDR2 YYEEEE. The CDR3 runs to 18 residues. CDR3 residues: CASSLHRGETKYQETQYF. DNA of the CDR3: TGTGCCAGCAGCTTGCACAGGGGGGAAACCAAGTACCAAGAGACCCAGTACTTC.

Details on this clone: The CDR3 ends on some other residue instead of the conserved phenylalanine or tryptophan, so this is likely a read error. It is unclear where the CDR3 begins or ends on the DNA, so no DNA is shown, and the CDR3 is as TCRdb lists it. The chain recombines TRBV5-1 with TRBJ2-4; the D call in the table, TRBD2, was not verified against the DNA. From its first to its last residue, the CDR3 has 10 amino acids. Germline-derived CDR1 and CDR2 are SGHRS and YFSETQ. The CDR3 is CASSVLADGC.

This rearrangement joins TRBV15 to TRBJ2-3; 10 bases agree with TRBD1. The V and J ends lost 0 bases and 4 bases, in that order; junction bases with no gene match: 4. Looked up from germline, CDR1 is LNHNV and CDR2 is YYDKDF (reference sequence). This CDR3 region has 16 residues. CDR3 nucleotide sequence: TGTGCCACCAGCAGAGATCGGGGGACAGGGGCAGATACGCAGTATTTT. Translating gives CATSRDRGTGADTQYF.

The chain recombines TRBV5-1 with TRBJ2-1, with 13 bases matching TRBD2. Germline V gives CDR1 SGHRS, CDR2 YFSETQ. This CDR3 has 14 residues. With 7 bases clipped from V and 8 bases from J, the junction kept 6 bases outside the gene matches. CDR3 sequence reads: CASGLAGDRDEQFF. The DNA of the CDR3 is TGCGCCAGCGGACTAGCGGGAGATAGGGATGAGCAGTTCTTC.

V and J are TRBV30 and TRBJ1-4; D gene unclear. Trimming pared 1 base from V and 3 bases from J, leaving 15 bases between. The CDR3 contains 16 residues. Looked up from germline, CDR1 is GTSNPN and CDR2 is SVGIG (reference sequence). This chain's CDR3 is CAWSGPSAGANEKLFF. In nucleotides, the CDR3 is TGTGCCTGGAGTGGACCCTCGGCGGGAGCTAATGAAAAACTGTTTTTT.

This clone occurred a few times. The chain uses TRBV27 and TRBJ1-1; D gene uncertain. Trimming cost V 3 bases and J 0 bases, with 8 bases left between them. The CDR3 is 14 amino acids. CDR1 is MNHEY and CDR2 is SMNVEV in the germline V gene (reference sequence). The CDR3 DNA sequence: TGTGCCAGCAGTTTCAGCGGCCTGAACACTGAAGCTTTCTTT. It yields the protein CASSFSGLNTEAFF.

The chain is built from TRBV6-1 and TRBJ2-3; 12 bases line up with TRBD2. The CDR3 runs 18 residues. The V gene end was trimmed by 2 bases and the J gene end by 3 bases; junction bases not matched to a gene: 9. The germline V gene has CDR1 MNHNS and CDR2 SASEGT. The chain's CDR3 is CASSESPLAGGGTDTQYF. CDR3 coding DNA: TGTGCCAGCAGTGAAAGCCCTCTAGCGGGAGGGGGTACAGATACGCAGTATTTT.

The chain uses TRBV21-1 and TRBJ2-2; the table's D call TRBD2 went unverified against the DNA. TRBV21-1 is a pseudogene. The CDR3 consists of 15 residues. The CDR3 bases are TGTGCCAGCAGCAGGCTAGCGGGAGGGGTCGGGGAGCTGTTTTTT. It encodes CASSRLAGGVGELFF.

DNA of the CDR3: TGTGCCAGTATATGGGCGAACACTGAAGCTTTCTTT. Translating gives CASIWANTEAFF. The rearrangement uses TRBV19 and TRBJ1-1; D uncertain. This CDR3 has 12 amino acids. V lost 7 bases, J lost 1 base, and 7 bases lay in between. The V gene's germline CDR1 is LNHDA and CDR2 SQIVND (reference sequence).

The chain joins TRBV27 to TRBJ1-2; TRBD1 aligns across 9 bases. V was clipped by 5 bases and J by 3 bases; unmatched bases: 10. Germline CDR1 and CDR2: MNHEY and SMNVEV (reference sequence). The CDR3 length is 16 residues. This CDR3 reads CASSRSGTGSYYGYTF. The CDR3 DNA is TGTGCCAGCAGTCGCTCCGGGACAGGGTCTTACTATGGCTACACCTTC.

In DNA form, the CDR3 reads TGTGCCAGCAAGGGCCGTGGGGGGGGAGAGACCCAGTACTTC. Its translation is CASKGRGGGETQYF. The V and J genes are TRBV5-4 and TRBJ2-5, with 7 bases that match TRBD2. The CDR3 totals 14 residues. The germline V gene encodes CDR1 SGHNT and CDR2 YYREEE (reference sequence). The J segment lost 4 bases and the V segment lost 6 bases, leaving 9 bases of the junction unmatched.

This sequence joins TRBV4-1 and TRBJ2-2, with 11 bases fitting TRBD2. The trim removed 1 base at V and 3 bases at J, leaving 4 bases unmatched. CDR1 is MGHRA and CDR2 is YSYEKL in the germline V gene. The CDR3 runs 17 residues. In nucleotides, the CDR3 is TGCGCCAGCAGCCAAGGTCTAGCGGGAGGTTACACCGGGGAGCTGTTTTTT. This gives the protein CASSQGLAGGYTGELFF.

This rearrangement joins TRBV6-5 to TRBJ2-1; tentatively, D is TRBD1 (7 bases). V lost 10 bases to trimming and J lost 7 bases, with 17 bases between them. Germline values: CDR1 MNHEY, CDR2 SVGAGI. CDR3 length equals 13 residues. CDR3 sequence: CATRTQGGNEQFF. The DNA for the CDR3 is TGTGCCACCAGAACCCAGGGGGGAAATGAGCAGTTCTTC.

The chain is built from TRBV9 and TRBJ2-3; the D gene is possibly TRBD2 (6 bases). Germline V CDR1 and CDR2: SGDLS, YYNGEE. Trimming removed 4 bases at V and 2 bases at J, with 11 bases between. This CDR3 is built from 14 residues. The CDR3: CASSPGVVTDTQYF. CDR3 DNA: TGTGCCAGCAGCCCGGGGGTGGTCACAGATACGCAGTATTTT.

Here the CDR3 DNA reads TGTGCCTGGAGAATCAAGGGGTACGAGCAGTACTTC. This translates into CAWRIKGYEQYF. The J gene is TRBJ2-7, the V gene TRBV30; TRBD1 might be the D (5 bases). The CDR3 spans 12 residues. Germline CDR1 is GTSNPN and CDR2 is SVGIG (reference sequence). Trimming left V 3 bases short and J 4 bases short, with 10 bases between.

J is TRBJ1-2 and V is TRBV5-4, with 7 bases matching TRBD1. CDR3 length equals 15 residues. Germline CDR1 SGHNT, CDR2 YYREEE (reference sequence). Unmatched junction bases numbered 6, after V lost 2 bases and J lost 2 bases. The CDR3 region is CASSFEGAANYGYTF. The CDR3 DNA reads TGTGCCAGCAGCTTTGAGGGGGCGGCAAACTATGGCTACACCTTC.

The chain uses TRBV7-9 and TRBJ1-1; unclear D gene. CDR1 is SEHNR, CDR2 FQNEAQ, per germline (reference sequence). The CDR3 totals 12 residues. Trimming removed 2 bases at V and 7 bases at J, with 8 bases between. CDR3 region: CASSLRYYEAFF. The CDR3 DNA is TGTGCCAGCAGCTTAAGGTACTATGAAGCTTTCTTT.

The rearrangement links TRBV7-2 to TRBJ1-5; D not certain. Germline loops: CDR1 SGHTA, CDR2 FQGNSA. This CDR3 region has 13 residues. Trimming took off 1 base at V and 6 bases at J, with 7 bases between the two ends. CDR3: CASSLELSQPQHF. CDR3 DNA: TGTGCCAGCAGCTTAGAGTTGAGTCAGCCCCAGCATTTT.

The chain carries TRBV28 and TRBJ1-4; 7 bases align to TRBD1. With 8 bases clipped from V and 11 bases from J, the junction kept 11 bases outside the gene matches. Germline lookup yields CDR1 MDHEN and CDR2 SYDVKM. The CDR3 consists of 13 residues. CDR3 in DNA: TGTGCCAGCCTCGGGACAGCGGCGTATAAACTGTTTTTT. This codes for CASLGTAAYKLFF.

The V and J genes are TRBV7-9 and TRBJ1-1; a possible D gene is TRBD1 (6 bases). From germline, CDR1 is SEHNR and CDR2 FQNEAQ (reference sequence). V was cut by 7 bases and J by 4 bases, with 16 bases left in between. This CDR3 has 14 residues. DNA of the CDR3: TGTGCCAGCATCGGGGGGCAGTTGGTCACTGAAGCTTTCTTT. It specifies CASIGGQLVTEAFF.

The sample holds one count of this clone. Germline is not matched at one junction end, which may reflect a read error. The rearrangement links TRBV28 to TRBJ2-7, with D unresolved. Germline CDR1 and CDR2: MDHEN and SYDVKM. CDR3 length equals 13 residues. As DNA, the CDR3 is TGTGCCAGCAGTTTCGTCTTCCCTCTTTCCCCCCACTTC. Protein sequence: CASSFVFPLSPHF.

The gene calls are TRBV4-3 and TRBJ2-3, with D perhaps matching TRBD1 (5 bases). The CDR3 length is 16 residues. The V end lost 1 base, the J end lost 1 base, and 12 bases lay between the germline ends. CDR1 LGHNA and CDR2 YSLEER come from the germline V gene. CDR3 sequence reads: CASSQGTQIGTDTQYF. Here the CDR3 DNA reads TGCGCCAGCAGCCAAGGGACACAAATTGGCACAGATACGCAGTATTTT.

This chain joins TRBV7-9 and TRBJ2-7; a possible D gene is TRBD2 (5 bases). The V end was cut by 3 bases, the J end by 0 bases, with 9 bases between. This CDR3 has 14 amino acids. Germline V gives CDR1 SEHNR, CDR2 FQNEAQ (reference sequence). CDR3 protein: CASSFVSDSYEQYF. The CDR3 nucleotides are TGTGCCAGCAGCTTTGTTAGCGACTCCTACGAGCAGTACTTC.